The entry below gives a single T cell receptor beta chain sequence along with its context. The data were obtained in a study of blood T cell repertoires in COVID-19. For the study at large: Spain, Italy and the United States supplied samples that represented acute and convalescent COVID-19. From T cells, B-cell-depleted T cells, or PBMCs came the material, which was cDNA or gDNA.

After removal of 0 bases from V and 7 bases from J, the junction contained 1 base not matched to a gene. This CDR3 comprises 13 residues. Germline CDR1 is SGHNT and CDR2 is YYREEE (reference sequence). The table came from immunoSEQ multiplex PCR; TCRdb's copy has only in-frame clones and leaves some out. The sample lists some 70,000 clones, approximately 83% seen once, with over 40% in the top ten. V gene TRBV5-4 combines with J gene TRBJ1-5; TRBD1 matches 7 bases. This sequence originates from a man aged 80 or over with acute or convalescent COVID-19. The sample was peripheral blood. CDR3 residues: CASSLGTGQPQHF. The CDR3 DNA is TGTGCCAGCAGCTTGGGGACAGGCCAGCCCCAGCATTTT.